This entry concerns a single T cell receptor beta chain. Its antigen is not known. The data are from a study of cytomegalovirus exposure and HLA in healthy donors. Findings of the study overall: The likely origin of a cluster of highly shared sequence variants was a sequencing artifact. A later examination showed that TCR association rates differed by HLA locus, with DRB1 most and HLA-C fewest.

The CDR3 contains 16 residues. Trimming cost V 5 bases and J 5 bases; bases outside gene matches: 12. The germline V gene encodes CDR1 SGHAT and CDR2 FQNNGV. The PCR employed 60 Vbeta primers together with 13 Jbeta primers. This table comes from immunoSEQ multiplex PCR, and its TCRdb copy is limited to in-frame clones, with some not included. This sample yields some 140,000 clones, of which 75% to 85% are seen a single time; 6% to 8.5% belongs to the top ten. The sequence was obtained from a man aged 25-40 years in good health and CMV-seropositive. The gene calls are TRBV11-2 and TRBJ1-5, with 7 nucleotides matching TRBD1. Sequencing input: PBMCs. Written as DNA, the CDR3 is TGTGCCAGCAGCGCCCTGAGACAGGGTGGGGATCAGCCCCAGCATTTT. Translating gives CASSALRQGGDQPQHF.